These 7 T cell receptor beta chains came from one sample sequenced in a study of blood T cells in healthy people across ages. Primers used in a second PCR of about 7 to 12 cycles were a sample-barcoded 5' primer and a J-beta primer mix. TCRdb re-derived calls from the 5' RACE reads in MiXCR, one entry per CDR3 protein. The sample contains about 1.1 million distinct CDR3 sequences, under 40% of which appear only once. Sequenced material: blood. All receptors come from a man aged 18 to 30 in good health.

Only a few counts were recorded for this clonotype. This chain links TRBV12-3 or TRBV12-4 with TRBJ1-5; unclear D gene. V shed 3 bases and J shed 1 base, with 13 bases lying between them. The CDR3 consists of 16 residues. The CDR3 nucleotides are TGTGCCAGCAGTTTGCAAGGGAGGGAAAGCAATCAGCCCCAGCATTTT. It translates to CASSLQGRESNQPQHF.

The CDR3, as DNA: TGTGCCAGCAGCCAAGTGGAGGAGACCCAGTTCTTC. Protein product: CASSQVEETQFF. The V and J genes are TRBV3-1 and TRBJ2-1; possible D gene TRBD2, 5 bases. Germline assignment: CDR1 LGHDT and CDR2 YNNKEL (reference sequence). The CDR3 totals 12 residues. The V end lost 1 base, the J end lost 13 bases, and 11 bases lay between the germline ends.

This clonotype was counted at least ten times. The V call is TRBV7-7, the J call TRBJ2-1; 8 bases line up with TRBD1. Germline values: CDR1 SSHAT, CDR2 FNYEAQ (reference sequence). V lost 4 bases and J lost 6; bases outside the gene matches: 5. This CDR3 region has 14 residues. CDR3 nucleotide sequence: TGTGCCAGCAGCTATCGGACAGGGTCCAATGAGCAGTTCTTC. Protein: CASSYRTGSNEQFF.

This chain uses TRBV29-1 with TRBJ1-1; a weak D match, TRBD1 (6 bases). The V gene's germline CDR1 is SQVTM and CDR2 ANQGSEA. The CDR3 spans 13 residues. Trimming shortened V by 7 bases and J by 1 base, and 13 bases separated the two germline ends. CDR3 sequence (DNA): TGCAGCGCCCGACAGGAAACGAACACTGAAGCTTTCTTT. Translating gives CSARQETNTEAFF.

The J gene is TRBJ1-1, the V gene TRBV20-1; 8 bases match TRBD1. Germline lookup yields CDR1 DFQATT and CDR2 SNEGSKA (reference sequence). The V gene end was trimmed by 5 bases and the J gene end by 0 bases; junction bases not matched to a gene: 8. The CDR3 has 15 amino acids. The CDR3 spells CSARAAGGLNTEAFF. For the CDR3, the DNA is TGCAGTGCTCGAGCGGCAGGGGGCCTGAACACTGAAGCTTTCTTT.

The chain joins TRBV7-2 to TRBJ1-1; the D gene is possibly TRBD1 (5 bases). Trimming removed 5 bases at V and 0 bases at J, with 13 bases between. This CDR3 comprises 15 residues. The germline CDR1 and CDR2 sequences are SGHTA and FQGNSA. The CDR3 DNA sequence: TGTGCCAGCAGCAGGGGAGGGAGGATGAACACTGAAGCTTTCTTT. This codes for CASSRGGRMNTEAFF.

This clonotype was seen only a few times. V is TRBV12-3 or TRBV12-4 and J is TRBJ2-7, with D possibly being TRBD2 (6 bases). The CDR3 sequence is 15 residues long. V lost 7 bases, J lost 1 base, and 17 bases lay in between. CDR3 bases: TGTGCCAGCACCCTGGGGGGAGAAGGGTCCTACGAGCAGTACTTC. Protein: CASTLGGEGSYEQYF.